The 13 T cell receptor beta chains given below trace back to one sample, sequenced in a study of technical replicates of blood from a handful of donors. Sequencing was performed with immunoSEQ multiplex PCR; in TCRdb, only in-frame clones are kept and a portion is missing. The data contain roughly 80,000 clones, 75% to 95% of them seen just once; the ten biggest clones take up around 0.24%. The sequenced sample consisted of T cells isolated from PBMCs. Source of these receptors: a human donor in good health.

V is TRBV29-1 and J is TRBJ1-1, with D possibly matching TRBD1 (6 bases). The CDR3 totals 13 residues. The V and J ends lost 3 bases and 5 bases respectively, with 13 bases between them. Germline lookup yields CDR1 SQVTM and CDR2 ANQGSEA. The CDR3 loop reads CSVENRVGTEAFF. For the CDR3, the DNA is TGCAGCGTTGAGAACAGGGTGGGGACTGAAGCTTTCTTT.

The chain uses TRBV6-1 and TRBJ1-2, with 9 bases that match TRBD1. CDR3 length equals 15 residues. Germline trimming cut 5 bases from V and 4 bases from J; bases unmatched to any gene: 8. Germline V gives CDR1 MNHNS, CDR2 SASEGT. The CDR3: CASSIGGQGLYGYTF. CDR3 bases: TGTGCCAGCAGTATAGGGGGACAGGGTCTCTATGGCTACACCTTC.

This clone was seen only once. The CDR3 sequence: CAWRGKRGASNTGELFF. CDR3 nucleotides: TGTGCCTGGAGGGGTAAGCGGGGGGCCTCGAACACCGGGGAGCTGTTTTTT. The J gene is TRBJ2-2, the V gene TRBV30, with TRBD2 matching 9 bases. Germline-derived CDR1 and CDR2 are GTSNPN and SVGIG (reference sequence). Trimming at V came to 3 bases and at J to 0 bases, leaving 8 bases not matched to a gene. This CDR3 is built from 17 residues.

The chain uses TRBV5-1 and TRBJ1-2; D ambiguous. The V gene lost 1 base and the J gene lost 7 bases, with 8 bases spanning the gap. Germline V CDR1 and CDR2: SGHRS, YFSETQ. CDR3 length: 12 amino acids. The CDR3 coding sequence is TGCGCCAGCAGCTTGAATCCGGGTGGCTACACCTTC. Translating it yields CASSLNPGGYTF.

This sequence joins TRBV5-1 and TRBJ2-5; 9 nucleotides line up with TRBD1. The CDR3 has 14 amino acids. CDR1 is SGHRS and CDR2 is YFSETQ in the germline V gene. After removal of 3 bases from V and 2 bases from J, the junction contained 2 bases not matched to a gene. The CDR3 DNA follows: TGCGCCAGCAGCTCCGGACAGGGGCAAGAGACCCAGTACTTC. Amino acids: CASSSGQGQETQYF.

As to this clone: The junction departs from germline at one end; a sequencing error may be responsible. The chain joins TRBV7-7 to TRBJ2-2, with D uncertain. Germline V CDR1 and CDR2: SSHAT, FNYEAQ (reference sequence). The CDR3 runs 12 residues. Written as DNA, the CDR3 is TGTGCTAGCAGCTTTGGCCGCGGCGAGCTGTTTTTT. It codes for CASSFGRGELFF. Full variable domain (remainder filled in from reference TRBV7-7 and TRBJ2-2): GAGVSQSPRYKVTKRGQDVTLRCDPISSHATLYWYQQALGQGPEFLTYFNYEAQPDKSGLPSDRFSAERPEGSISTLTIQRTEQRDSAMYRCASSFGRGELFFGEGSRLTVL.

The chain has TRBV6-6 and TRBJ1-5; 8 positions agree with TRBD1. The V gene end was trimmed by 6 bases and the J gene end by 3 bases; junction bases not matched to a gene: 7. The CDR3 runs to 15 residues. Germline CDR1 is MNHNY and CDR2 is SVGAGI (reference sequence). The CDR3 loop reads CASSRRQGNNQPQHF. In DNA, the CDR3 is TGTGCCAGCAGCCGACGACAGGGGAACAATCAGCCCCAGCATTTT.

The genes are TRBV9 and TRBJ2-3; 9 bases align to TRBD1. Trimming removed 2 bases from V and 3 bases from J; junction bases left unmatched: 1. CDR1 is SGDLS, CDR2 YYNGEE, per germline. CDR3 size: 14 residues. CDR3 sequence: CASSVGTGTDTQYF. The CDR3 DNA reads TGTGCCAGCAGCGTCGGGACAGGGACAGATACGCAGTATTTT.

CDR3 DNA sequence: TGTGCCACCGCCCAGTTGAATCAGCCCCAGCATTTT. It specifies CATAQLNQPQHF. V usage is TRBV15 and J usage is TRBJ1-5; D is unclear. CDR3 length equals 12 residues. Trimming removed 8 bases at V and 4 bases at J, with 9 bases between. Germline CDR1 is LNHNV and CDR2 is YYDKDF (reference sequence). Complete variable domain (other parts from reference TRBV15 and TRBJ1-5): DAMVIQNPRYQVTQFGKPVTLSCSQTLNHNVMYWYQQKSSQAPKLLFHYYDKDFNNEADTPDNFQSRRPNTSFCFLDIRSPGLGDTAMYLCATAQLNQPQHFGDGTRLSIL.

The gene calls are TRBV4-1 and TRBJ2-2; 8 bases are shared with TRBD1. The CDR3 length is 17 residues. Germline CDR1 MGHRA, CDR2 YSYEKL. Losses at the gene ends were 1 base for V and 4 bases for J; bases not matched to a gene: 8. CDR3: CASSQVVRTGSTGELFF. The CDR3 DNA reads TGCGCCAGCAGCCAAGTCGTACGGACAGGGAGCACCGGGGAGCTGTTTTTT.

The genes are TRBV29-1 and TRBJ1-1, with D possibly matching TRBD1 (5 bases). There are 12 residues in the CDR3. Trimming stripped 6 bases from V and 9 bases from J, with 17 bases between. Germline assignment: CDR1 SQVTM and CDR2 ANQGSEA. CDR3 DNA: TGCAGCGTAACAATAGTAGGGACTCAAGCTTTCTTT. Protein sequence: CSVTIVGTQAFF.

The V and J genes are TRBV10-1 and TRBJ1-5; D ambiguous. Germline V CDR1 and CDR2: WNHNN, SYGVQD (reference sequence). The V end lost 2 bases, the J end lost 0 bases, and 8 bases lay between the germline ends. The CDR3 has 15 amino acids. CDR3 sequence: CASSEADNSNQPQHF. The CDR3 region has the DNA TGCGCCAGCAGTGAGGCGGATAATAGCAATCAGCCCCAGCATTTT.

On this clone: Sequence at one end of the junction differs from germline and may be a read error. This chain joins TRBV10-2 and TRBJ1-3; maybe TRBD1 (6 bases). This CDR3 spans 15 amino acids. The germline V gene has CDR1 WSHSY and CDR2 SAAADI. CDR3 region: CTSSRDTYSGNTIYF. The CDR3 DNA reads TGCACCAGCAGTAGGGACACCTACTCTGGAAACACCATATATTTT.